The 17 T cell receptor beta chains listed next were all sequenced from one sample in a study of CD4 T cells in relation to SARS-CoV-2 and coronaviruses. CD4+ T cells from unexposed donors were obtained before the COVID-19 pandemic (2011-2018). The cells were cultured for 9 to 11 days before CD4+ T cells were isolated. Method: immunoSEQ multiplex PCR; TCRdb's copy keeps in-frame clones and lacks some. This table holds around 22,000 clones, under 85% found once. These receptors' antigens are unknown. The material sequenced was CD4+ T cells from PBMCs, cultured in vitro. The receptors stem from a human donor in good health.

The chain has TRBV12-3 or TRBV12-4 and TRBJ1-1; D not certain. The germline V and J ends were trimmed by 6 bases and 1 base, with 9 bases remaining between them. There are 13 residues in the CDR3. Written as DNA, the CDR3 is TGTGCCAGCAGCCCCGGCGGGAACACTGAAGCTTTCTTT. It is translated as CASSPGGNTEAFF.

CDR3 DNA sequence: TGTGCCAGTAGCAGAGGGGGCACTTCTGGAAACACCATATATTTT. This encodes CASSRGGTSGNTIYF. V gene TRBV19 combines with J gene TRBJ1-3; TRBD1 matches at 7 bases. This CDR3 is 15 amino acids long. Per the germline V gene, CDR1 is LNHDA and CDR2 is SQIVND (reference sequence). V lost 6 bases, J lost 1 base, and 6 bases stayed unmatched.

This clone occurred a few times. The chain recombines TRBV5-1 with TRBJ2-1; D is unclear. Germline V gives CDR1 SGHRS, CDR2 YFSETQ. V lost 5 bases, J lost 8 bases, and 17 bases lay in between. This CDR3 contains 14 residues. CDR3 in DNA: TGCGCCAGCAGTGGGCTAGTCTGGAAAGATGAGCAGTTCTTC. Translated, it gives CASSGLVWKDEQFF.

The V and J genes are TRBV9 and TRBJ1-1; a possible D gene is TRBD1 (5 bases). This CDR3 region has 14 residues. Trimming removed 6 bases from V and 1 base from J, with 13 bases in between. Germline-derived CDR1 and CDR2 are SGDLS and YYNGEE. The CDR3 spells CASTGGTGNTEAFF. The DNA for the CDR3 is TGTGCCAGCACTGGGGGAACTGGGAACACTGAAGCTTTCTTT.

The CDR3 loop is CASSLEAGGRLGNTIYF. CDR3 coding DNA: TGCGCCAGCAGCTTGGAAGCCGGGGGAAGACTTGGAAACACCATATATTTT. The chain couples TRBV5-1 to TRBJ1-3; D is perhaps TRBD1 (5 bases). The CDR3 loop spans 17 amino acids. The V and J ends lost 0 bases and 3 bases respectively, with 16 bases between them. CDR1 is SGHRS, CDR2 YFSETQ, per germline.

The genes are TRBV6-1 and TRBJ2-2; maybe TRBD2 (5 bases). The CDR3 extends over 14 amino acids. Germline V gives CDR1 MNHNS, CDR2 SASEGT. Trimming removed 1 base at V and 10 bases at J, with 13 bases between. This chain's CDR3 is CASSEGSGIEELFF. DNA for the CDR3: TGTGCCAGCAGTGAAGGATCCGGGATAGAGGAGCTGTTTTTT.

The rearrangement links TRBV30 to TRBJ1-2; 7 nucleotides line up with TRBD1. Losses at the gene ends were 2 bases for V and 4 bases for J; bases not matched to a gene: 7. The CDR3 spans 14 residues. Germline assignment: CDR1 GTSNPN and CDR2 SVGIG (reference sequence). This CDR3 is CAWSPQGQFYGYTF. CDR3 sequence (DNA): TGTGCCTGGAGTCCACAGGGACAGTTCTATGGCTACACCTTC.

This chain joins TRBV14 and TRBJ2-5; the D gene is possibly TRBD2 (5 bases). Deletions cut 0 bases from V and 4 bases from J, with 12 bases between. The germline V gene encodes CDR1 SGHDN and CDR2 FVKESK. The CDR3 consists of 15 residues. CDR3 in amino acids: CASSQDTAGGETQYF. Written as DNA, the CDR3 is TGTGCCAGCAGCCAAGATACGGCAGGAGGAGAGACCCAGTACTTC.

V usage is TRBV4-2 and J usage is TRBJ2-7; weak D call: TRBD1 (6 bases). From germline, CDR1 is LGHNA and CDR2 YNFKEQ. The germline V and J ends were trimmed by 0 bases and 7 bases, with 22 bases remaining between them. CDR3 length: 17 residues. CDR3 DNA sequence: TGTGCCAGCAGCCAAGAGGCAGGGGCCCATCTCGGTGGGGAGCAGTACTTC. This translates into CASSQEAGAHLGGEQYF.

The rearrangement links TRBV9 to TRBJ1-2; D not resolved. The V end was cut by 4 bases, the J end by 0 bases, with 16 bases between. Looked up from germline, CDR1 is SGDLS and CDR2 is YYNGEE. The CDR3 is made up of 16 amino acids. CDR3 loop: CASSPPGSTPNYGYTF. In DNA form, the CDR3 reads TGTGCCAGCAGCCCCCCGGGAAGCACACCTAACTATGGCTACACCTTC. Filled out from reference TRBV9 and TRBJ1-2, the complete variable domain reads DSGVTQTPKHLITATGQRVTLRCSPRSGDLSVYWYQQSLDQGLQFLIQYYNGEERAKGNILERFSAQQFPDLHSELNLSSLELGDSALYFCASSPPGSTPNYGYTFGSGTRLTVV.

The J gene is TRBJ1-5, the V gene TRBV19; a possible D gene is TRBD1 (6 bases). V dropped 1 base and J dropped 0 bases, with 7 bases sitting between them. This CDR3 is 15 amino acids long. From germline, CDR1 is LNHDA and CDR2 SQIVND (reference sequence). As DNA, the CDR3 is TGTGCCAGTAGTATAGGGGACAATAGCAATCAGCCCCAGCATTTT. Protein product: CASSIGDNSNQPQHF.

The chain combines TRBV14 with TRBJ2-7; no firm D call. The CDR3 totals 14 residues. Germline lookup yields CDR1 SGHDN and CDR2 FVKESK. Trimming shortened V by 0 bases and J by 0 bases, and 6 bases separated the two germline ends. The CDR3 region is CASSQDWRSYEQYF. The CDR3 nucleotides read TGTGCCAGCAGCCAAGATTGGCGCTCCTACGAGCAGTACTTC.

The chain has TRBV5-1 and TRBJ2-6; no clear D gene. The CDR3 runs 15 residues. The germline V gene encodes CDR1 SGHRS and CDR2 YFSETQ. V was shortened by 3 bases and J by 2 bases, with 9 bases between the two germline ends. The CDR3 DNA reads TGCGCCAGCAGCTACGACATGCCTGGGGCCAACGTCCTGACTTTC. This sequence encodes CASSYDMPGANVLTF.

This clone was seen once. J is TRBJ2-7 and V is TRBV21-1; the table names TRBD2, a call not compared with the DNA. TRBV21-1 corresponds to a pseudogene. The CDR3 has 14 residues. In DNA, the CDR3 is TGTGCCAGCAGCAAAGGCCGTAAGCCCTACGAGCAGTACTTC. As protein: CASSKGRKPYEQYF.

The V and J genes are TRBV6-5 and TRBJ2-3, with D hard to call. The V end lost 5 bases, the J end lost 5 bases, and 8 bases lay between the germline ends. The germline CDR1 and CDR2 sequences are MNHEY and SVGAGI. CDR3 size: 12 residues. The CDR3 loop reads CASSPIGDTQYF. CDR3 DNA sequence: TGTGCCAGCAGTCCTATTGGAGATACGCAGTATTTT.

The rearrangement uses TRBV6-5 and TRBJ1-1, with D possibly matching TRBD1 (6 bases). The CDR3 length is 14 residues. V lost 6 bases, J lost 3 bases, and 14 bases lay in between. Germline V gives CDR1 MNHEY, CDR2 SVGAGI. The CDR3 sequence is CASRGTGADTEAFF. CDR3 bases: TGTGCCAGCAGGGGTACGGGGGCTGACACTGAAGCTTTCTTT.

In this sample, this clone turned up once. The gene calls are TRBV7-2 and TRBJ2-7; D not certain. Deletions cut 5 bases from V and 6 bases from J, with 20 bases between. The CDR3 consists of 15 residues. Looked up from germline, CDR1 is SGHTA and CDR2 is FQGNSA. CDR3 bases: TGTGCCAGCAGCCCCGGTGGCCAACGCCGTTCCGAGCAGTACTTC. It is translated as CASSPGGQRRSEQYF.